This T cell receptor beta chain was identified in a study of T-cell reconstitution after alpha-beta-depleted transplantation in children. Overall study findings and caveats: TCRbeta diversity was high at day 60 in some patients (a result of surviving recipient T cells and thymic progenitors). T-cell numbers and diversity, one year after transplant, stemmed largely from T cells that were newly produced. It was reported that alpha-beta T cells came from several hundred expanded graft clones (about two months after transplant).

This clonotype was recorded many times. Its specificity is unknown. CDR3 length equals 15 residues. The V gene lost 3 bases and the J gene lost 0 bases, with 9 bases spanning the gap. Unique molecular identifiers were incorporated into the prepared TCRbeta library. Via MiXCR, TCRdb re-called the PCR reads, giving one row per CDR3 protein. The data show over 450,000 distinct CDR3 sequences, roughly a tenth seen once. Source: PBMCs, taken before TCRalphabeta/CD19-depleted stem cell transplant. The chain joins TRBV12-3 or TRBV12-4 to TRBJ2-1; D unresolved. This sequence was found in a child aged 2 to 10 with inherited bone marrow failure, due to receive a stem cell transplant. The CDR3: CASSFVGSSYNEQFF. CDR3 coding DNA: TGTGCCAGCAGTTTCGTCGGTAGCTCCTACAATGAGCAGTTCTTC.